These 24 T cell receptor beta chains came from one sample sequenced in a study of T cell responses to AZD1222 COVID-19 vaccine. TCRdb's copy holds only in-frame clones and misses some; the assay was immunoSEQ multiplex PCR. The data contain around 130,000 clones, roughly 86% of them singletons. Sequencing used peripheral blood, obtained on day 0 of AZD1222 vaccination. Receptors were obtained from an adult in good health.

The J gene is TRBJ1-2, the V gene TRBV7-3, with 7 bases lining up with TRBD1. The germline CDR1 and CDR2 sequences are SGHTA and FQGTGA. The CDR3 sequence is 14 residues long. V lost 6 bases to trimming and J lost 4 bases; unmatched junction nucleotides: 8. CDR3 coding DNA: TGTGCCAGCAGAGAGCTGGACAGGATCTATGGCTACACCTTC. Translated: CASRELDRIYGYTF.

The V and J genes are TRBV6-6 and TRBJ1-5; D remains ambiguous. The CDR3 extends over 13 amino acids. In germline, CDR1 is MNHNY, CDR2 SVGAGI (reference sequence). Trimming took 0 bases from V and 6 from J, leaving 6 bases between them. The CDR3 DNA sequence: TGTGCCAGCAGTTACTCGAGCGGTCAGCCCCAGCATTTT. The encoded protein is CASSYSSGQPQHF.

The gene calls are TRBV18 and TRBJ1-4; 7 nucleotides align to TRBD1. From germline, CDR1 is KGHSH and CDR2 LQKENI. J gave up 7 bases and V 0 bases, and 2 bases lay outside the gene matches. This CDR3 contains 14 residues. CDR3 residues: CASSPPGTVEKLFF. CDR3 DNA: TGTGCCAGCTCACCACCGGGGACAGTTGAAAAACTGTTTTTT.

The chain uses TRBV18 and TRBJ2-5; 7 bases fit TRBD1. V lost 2 bases to trimming and J lost 5 bases; unmatched junction nucleotides: 2. The germline CDR1 and CDR2 sequences are KGHSH and LQKENI. This CDR3 comprises 13 residues. This CDR3 is CASSPGTVETQYF. Written as DNA, the CDR3 is TGTGCCAGCTCACCAGGGACAGTCGAGACCCAGTACTTC.

This clone occurred once. V is TRBV28 and J is TRBJ2-3, with D possibly TRBD2 on 8 matching bases. Germline assignment: CDR1 MDHEN and CDR2 SYDVKM. The germline V and J ends were trimmed by 5 bases and 2 bases, with 23 bases remaining between them. This CDR3 contains 18 residues. CDR3 in DNA: TGTGCCAGCAGTCTGTCCCAAGGGGGCGGGGGGAACACAGATACGCAGTATTTT. Its translation is CASSLSQGGGGNTDTQYF.

This rearrangement joins TRBV7-9 to TRBJ1-1; TRBD1 matches at 9 bases. This CDR3 spans 15 amino acids. Germline CDR1 is SEHNR and CDR2 is FQNEAQ (reference sequence). The ends lost 2 bases at V and 5 bases at J; junction bases unmatched: 6. The CDR3 loop is CASSLFIQGATEAFF. CDR3 nucleotide sequence: TGTGCCAGCAGCTTATTTATACAGGGGGCGACTGAAGCTTTCTTT.

V is TRBV13 and J is TRBJ1-1; D is uncertain. V lost 4 bases to trimming and J lost 5 bases, with 17 bases between them. In germline, CDR1 is PRHDT, CDR2 FYEKMQ (reference sequence). The CDR3 has 15 amino acids. The chain's CDR3 is CASSWGGRKGTEAFF. CDR3 in DNA: TGTGCCAGCAGCTGGGGAGGGAGGAAAGGAACTGAAGCTTTCTTT.

This clone was observed a single time. The CDR3: CASSYSRRFYGYTF. The CDR3, as DNA: TGTGCCAGCAGTTACTCGCGGCGGTTCTATGGCTACACCTTC. V gene TRBV6-5 combines with J gene TRBJ1-2, with D uncertain. The germline V and J ends were trimmed by 0 bases and 4 bases, with 9 bases remaining between them. Germline CDR1 is MNHEY and CDR2 is SVGAGI. The CDR3 length is 14 residues.

The chain recombines TRBV7-6 with TRBJ2-1; 8 bases map to TRBD2. The CDR3 covers 15 residues. After removal of 4 bases from V and 5 bases from J, the junction contained 7 bases not matched to a gene. Germline V gene lookup returns CDR1 SGHVS and CDR2 FNYEAQ. This CDR3 is CASSYTSGENNEQFF. DNA for the CDR3: TGTGCCAGCAGCTATACTAGCGGAGAAAACAATGAGCAGTTCTTC.

The chain recombines TRBV5-1 with TRBJ1-1; no reliable D call. The CDR3 loop spans 13 amino acids. Germline V lookup: CDR1 SGHRS, CDR2 YFSETQ. Trimming removed 0 bases from V and 7 bases from J, with 10 bases in between. CDR3 residues: CASSLAWDYEAFF. In DNA, the CDR3 is TGCGCCAGCAGCTTGGCCTGGGATTATGAAGCTTTCTTT.

The CDR3 here is CASSRSTPGDLNEKLFF. CDR3 DNA sequence: TGTGCCAGCAGTCGATCCACACCCGGGGATCTGAATGAAAAACTGTTTTTT. V gene TRBV6-6 combines with J gene TRBJ1-4; D not resolved. This CDR3 region has 17 residues. Looked up from germline, CDR1 is MNHNY and CDR2 is SVGAGI (reference sequence). V dropped 5 bases and J dropped 5 bases, with 21 bases sitting between them.

This rearrangement joins TRBV9 to TRBJ2-4; D ambiguous. The CDR3 is made up of 16 amino acids. Germline V gene lookup returns CDR1 SGDLS and CDR2 YYNGEE. The V end was cut by 0 bases, the J end by 5 bases, with 15 bases between. The CDR3 sequence is CASSVAYGSGENIQYF. The CDR3 nucleotides read TGTGCCAGCAGCGTAGCTTATGGGTCTGGCGAAAACATTCAGTACTTC.

This clone appeared once. CDR3: CASSLKGAVNYGYTF. The CDR3 DNA is TGTGCCAGCAGCTTAAAGGGGGCGGTAAACTATGGCTACACCTTC. The chain is built from TRBV7-7 and TRBJ1-2; TRBD1 matches 7 bases. This CDR3 comprises 15 residues. The junction had 5 bases not matched to a gene; V was cut back by 2 bases and J by 2 bases. Germline V CDR1 and CDR2: SSHAT, FNYEAQ (reference sequence).

The count of this clone is one. This chain connects TRBV7-2 to TRBJ1-1; D is perhaps TRBD1 (5 bases). The ends were cut back, 3 bases at V and 4 bases at J, with 15 bases in the middle. This CDR3 is built from 15 residues. CDR1 is SGHTA, CDR2 FQGNSA, per germline. The DNA of the CDR3 is TGTGCCAGCAGCTTCGAATTTGGGGCGGGCACTGAAGCTTTCTTT. Its protein product is CASSFEFGAGTEAFF.

J is TRBJ2-1 and V is TRBV18, with TRBD1 matching over 8 bases. The CDR3 runs 15 residues. CDR1 is KGHSH, CDR2 LQKENI, per germline. J gave up 3 bases and V 0 bases, and 1 base lay outside the gene matches. CDR3 in DNA: TGTGCCAGCTCACCACCCGGGACAGGCTACAATGAGCAGTTCTTC. It codes for CASSPPGTGYNEQFF.

This rearrangement joins TRBV7-9 to TRBJ2-7, with 7 nucleotides matching TRBD2. V lost 0 bases and J lost 3; bases outside the gene matches: 14. The CDR3 runs 18 residues. Germline V gives CDR1 SEHNR, CDR2 FQNEAQ (reference sequence). The CDR3 reads CASSLALWGRGAGYEQYF. The CDR3 nucleotides are TGTGCCAGCAGCTTAGCCCTTTGGGGGAGGGGTGCAGGCTACGAGCAGTACTTC.

V is TRBV27 and J is TRBJ1-2; 11 nucleotides agree with TRBD1. The CDR3 runs 13 residues. V lost 6 bases to trimming and J lost 8 bases; unmatched junction nucleotides: 5. Germline V gene data show CDR1 as MNHEY and CDR2 as SMNVEV (reference sequence). The CDR3 spells CASRGQGVGGYTF. The CDR3 region has the DNA TGTGCCAGCAGGGGACAGGGGGTAGGGGGCTACACCTTC.

This chain connects TRBV28 to TRBJ1-1; a possible D gene is TRBD1 (6 bases). Germline lookup yields CDR1 MDHEN and CDR2 SYDVKM. V dropped 7 bases and J dropped 5 bases, with 17 bases sitting between them. CDR3 size: 14 residues. Here the CDR3 reads CASTRGGVGTEAFF. The CDR3 nucleotides are TGTGCCAGCACCAGGGGAGGGGTTGGGACTGAAGCTTTCTTT.

The V gene is TRBV5-1, the J gene TRBJ2-3, with 13 bases identical to TRBD2. The CDR3 length is 17 residues. Germline V CDR1 and CDR2: SGHRS, YFSETQ. V trimming: 3 bases; J trimming: 5 bases; junction bases outside the gene matches: 9. Written as DNA, the CDR3 is TGCGCCAGCAGCTCCCCTGGACTAGCGGGAGTTGGAGATACGCAGTATTTT. It specifies CASSSPGLAGVGDTQYF. Filled out from reference TRBV5-1 and TRBJ2-3, the complete variable domain reads KAGVTQTPRYLIKTRGQQVTLSCSPISGHRSVSWYQQTPGQGLQFLFEYFSETQRNKGNFPGRFSGRQFSNSRSEMNVSTLELGDSALYLCASSSPGLAGVGDTQYFGPGTRLTVL.

The rearrangement joins TRBV7-3 to TRBJ1-2, with 9 bases matching TRBD1. The J segment lost 3 bases and the V segment lost 6 bases, leaving 8 bases of the junction unmatched. CDR3 length equals 15 residues. Germline V lookup: CDR1 SGHTA, CDR2 FQGTGA. In DNA, the CDR3 is TGTGCCAGCAGGATCGGACAGGGGAACGACTATGGCTACACCTTC. Translating gives CASRIGQGNDYGYTF.

The chain recombines TRBV13 with TRBJ2-1; D uncertain. This CDR3 contains 15 residues. CDR1 and CDR2 from the germline V gene are PRHDT and FYEKMQ (reference sequence). Between the trimmed V and J ends, which lost 5 bases and 0 bases, there was a span of 11 bases. CDR3: CASSIDWSSYNEQFF. Written as DNA, the CDR3 is TGTGCCAGCAGCATAGACTGGAGCTCCTACAATGAGCAGTTCTTC.

The V call is TRBV11-2, the J call TRBJ2-7, with 12 nucleotides matching TRBD2. V dropped 5 bases and J dropped 4; count of bases not matched to a gene: 12. Germline V CDR1 and CDR2: SGHAT, FQNNGV. This CDR3 is built from 17 residues. The CDR3 protein is CASSVTLGTSGPYEQYF. As DNA, the CDR3 is TGTGCCAGCAGCGTTACCCTCGGGACTAGCGGGCCGTACGAGCAGTACTTC. The full variable domain, with the rest looked up from reference TRBV11-2 and TRBJ2-7, is EAGVAQSPRYKIIEKRQSVAFWCNPISGHATLYWYQQILGQGPKLLIQFQNNGVVDDSQLPKDRFSAERLKGVDSTLKIQPAKLEDSAVYLCASSVTLGTSGPYEQYFGPGTRLTVT.

V is TRBV12-3 or TRBV12-4 and J is TRBJ2-5; 7 nucleotides line up with TRBD1. The ends lost 7 bases at V and 1 base at J; junction bases unmatched: 3. CDR3 length: 13 amino acids. This CDR3 is CASTTGVQETQYF. The CDR3 bases are TGTGCCAGCACTACAGGGGTCCAAGAGACCCAGTACTTC.

The chain joins TRBV2 to TRBJ2-6; D may be TRBD1 (6 bases). Germline loops: CDR1 SNHLY, CDR2 FYNNEI. The CDR3 covers 16 residues. The ends were cut back, 8 bases at V and 1 base at J, with 15 bases in the middle. This CDR3 is CASFAGVISGANVLTF. The CDR3 DNA follows: TGTGCCAGCTTCGCAGGGGTCATTTCTGGGGCCAACGTCCTGACTTTC.